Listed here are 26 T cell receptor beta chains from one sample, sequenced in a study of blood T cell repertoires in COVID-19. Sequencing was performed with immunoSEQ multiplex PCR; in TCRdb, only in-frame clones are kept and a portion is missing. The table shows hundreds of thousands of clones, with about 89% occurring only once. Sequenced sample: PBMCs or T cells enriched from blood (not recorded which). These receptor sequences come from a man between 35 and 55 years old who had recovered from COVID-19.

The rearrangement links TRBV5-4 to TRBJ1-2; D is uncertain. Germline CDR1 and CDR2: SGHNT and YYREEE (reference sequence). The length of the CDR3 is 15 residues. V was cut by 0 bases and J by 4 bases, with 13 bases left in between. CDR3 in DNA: TGTGCCAGCAGCTTGGCCGTCGCCAGAAGCTATGGCTACACCTTC. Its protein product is CASSLAVARSYGYTF. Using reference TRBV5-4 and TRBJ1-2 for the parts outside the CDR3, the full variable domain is ETGVTQSPTHLIKTRGQQVTLRCSSQSGHNTVSWYQQALGQGPQFIFQYYREEENGRGNFPPRFSGLQFPNYSSELNVNALELDDSALYLCASSLAVARSYGYTFGSGTRLTVV.

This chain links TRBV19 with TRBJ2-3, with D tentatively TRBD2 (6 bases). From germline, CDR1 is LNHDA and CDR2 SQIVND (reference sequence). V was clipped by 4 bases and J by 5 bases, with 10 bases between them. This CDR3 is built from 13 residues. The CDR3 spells CASSSGVLDTQYF. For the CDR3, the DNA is TGTGCCAGTAGTAGCGGGGTGTTAGATACGCAGTATTTT.

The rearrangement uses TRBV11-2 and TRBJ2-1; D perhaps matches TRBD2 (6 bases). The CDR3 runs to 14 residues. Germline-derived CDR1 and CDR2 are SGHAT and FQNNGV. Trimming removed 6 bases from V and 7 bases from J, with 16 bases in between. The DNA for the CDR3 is TGTGCCAGCAGATACGCGGGGCCAGAAAATGAGCAGTTCTTC. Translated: CASRYAGPENEQFF.

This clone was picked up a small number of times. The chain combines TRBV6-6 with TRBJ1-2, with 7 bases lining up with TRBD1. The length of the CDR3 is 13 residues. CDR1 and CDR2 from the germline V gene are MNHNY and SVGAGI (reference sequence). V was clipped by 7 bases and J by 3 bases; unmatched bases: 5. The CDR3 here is CASTPTGDYGYTF. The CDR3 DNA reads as TGTGCCAGCACCCCAACAGGGGACTATGGCTACACCTTC.

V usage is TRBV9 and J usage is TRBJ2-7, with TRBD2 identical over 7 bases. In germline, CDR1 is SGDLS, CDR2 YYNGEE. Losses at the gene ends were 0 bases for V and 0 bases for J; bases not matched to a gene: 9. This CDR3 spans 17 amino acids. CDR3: CASSVGSTAGDSYEQYF. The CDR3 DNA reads TGTGCCAGCAGCGTAGGATCGACTGCGGGAGACTCCTACGAGCAGTACTTC.

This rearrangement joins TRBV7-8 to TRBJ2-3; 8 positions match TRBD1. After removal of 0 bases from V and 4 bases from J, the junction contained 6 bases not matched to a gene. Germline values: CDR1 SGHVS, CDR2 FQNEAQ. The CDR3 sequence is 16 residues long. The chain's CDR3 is CASSLATGVRADTQYF. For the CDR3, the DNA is TGTGCCAGCAGCTTAGCGACAGGGGTTAGGGCAGATACGCAGTATTTT.

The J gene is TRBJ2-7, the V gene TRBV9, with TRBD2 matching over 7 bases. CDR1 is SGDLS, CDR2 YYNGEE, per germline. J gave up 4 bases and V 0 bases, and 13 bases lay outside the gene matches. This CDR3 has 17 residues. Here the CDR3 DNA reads TGTGCCAGCAGCGTAGGACCCGGGACTAACAAACAATACGAGCAGTACTTC. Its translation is CASSVGPGTNKQYEQYF.

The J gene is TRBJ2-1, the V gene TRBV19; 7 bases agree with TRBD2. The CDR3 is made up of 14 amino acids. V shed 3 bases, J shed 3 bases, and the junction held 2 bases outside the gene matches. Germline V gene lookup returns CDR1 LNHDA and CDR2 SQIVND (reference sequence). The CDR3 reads CASSIASGYNEQFF. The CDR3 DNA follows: TGTGCCAGTAGTATCGCTAGCGGCTACAATGAGCAGTTCTTC.

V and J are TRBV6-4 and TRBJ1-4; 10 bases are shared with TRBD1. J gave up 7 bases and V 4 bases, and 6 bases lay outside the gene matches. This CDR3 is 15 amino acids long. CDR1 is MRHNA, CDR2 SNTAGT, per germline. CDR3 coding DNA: TGTGCCAGCAGTGCGACAGGGGGCCTTAGTGAAAAACTGTTTTTT. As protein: CASSATGGLSEKLFF.

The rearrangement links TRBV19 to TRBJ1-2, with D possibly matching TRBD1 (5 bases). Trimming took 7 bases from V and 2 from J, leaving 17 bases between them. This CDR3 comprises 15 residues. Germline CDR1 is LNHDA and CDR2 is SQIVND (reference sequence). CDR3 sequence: CASTPVGGLNYGYTF. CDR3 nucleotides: TGTGCCAGTACCCCCGTCGGGGGACTAAACTATGGCTACACCTTC.

The CDR3 coding sequence is TGCAGTGCGTCCGTAGGAAACACCATATATTTT. Its translation: CSASVGNTIYF. The chain uses TRBV20-1 and TRBJ1-3; no definite D call. The CDR3 consists of 11 residues. The germline V and J ends were trimmed by 6 bases and 4 bases, with 7 bases remaining between them. Looked up from germline, CDR1 is DFQATT and CDR2 is SNEGSKA (reference sequence).

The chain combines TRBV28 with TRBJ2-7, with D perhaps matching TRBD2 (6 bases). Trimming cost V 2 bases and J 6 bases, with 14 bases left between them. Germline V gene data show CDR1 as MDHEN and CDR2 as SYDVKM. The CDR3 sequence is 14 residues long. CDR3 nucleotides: TGTGCCAGCAGTTTAGGGCTAGCGAAGGCCGAGCAGTACTTC. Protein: CASSLGLAKAEQYF.

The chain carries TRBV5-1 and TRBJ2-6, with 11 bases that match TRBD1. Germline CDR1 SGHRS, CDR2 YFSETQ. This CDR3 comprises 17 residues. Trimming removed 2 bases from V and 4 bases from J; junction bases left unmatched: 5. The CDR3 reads CASSFRTGGDGANVLTF. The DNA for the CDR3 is TGCGCCAGCAGCTTCCGGACAGGGGGCGACGGGGCCAACGTCCTGACTTTC.

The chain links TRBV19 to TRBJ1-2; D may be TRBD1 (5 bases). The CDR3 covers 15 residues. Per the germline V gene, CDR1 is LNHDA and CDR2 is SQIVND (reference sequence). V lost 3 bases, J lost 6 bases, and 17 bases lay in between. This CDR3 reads CASSILAGGTDGYTF. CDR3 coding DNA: TGTGCCAGTAGTATTTTGGCGGGGGGGACTGATGGCTACACCTTC. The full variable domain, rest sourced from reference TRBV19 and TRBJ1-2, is DGGITQSPKYLFRKEGQNVTLSCEQNLNHDAMYWYRQDPGQGLRLIYYSQIVNDFQKGDIAEGYSVSREKKESFPLTVTSAQKNPTAFYLCASSILAGGTDGYTFGSGTRLTVV.

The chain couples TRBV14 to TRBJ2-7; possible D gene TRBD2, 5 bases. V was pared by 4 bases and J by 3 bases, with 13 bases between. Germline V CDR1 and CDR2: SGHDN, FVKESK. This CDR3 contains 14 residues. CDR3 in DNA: TGTGCCAGCAGCCCCACGGGGATTGACTACGAGCAGTACTTC. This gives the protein CASSPTGIDYEQYF.

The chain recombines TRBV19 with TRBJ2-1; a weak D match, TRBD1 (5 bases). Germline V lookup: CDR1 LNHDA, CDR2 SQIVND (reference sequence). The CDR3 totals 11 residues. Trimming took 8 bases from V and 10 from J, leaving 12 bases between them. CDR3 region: CASRQFREQFF. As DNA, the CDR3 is TGTGCCAGTCGACAGTTTAGGGAGCAGTTCTTC.

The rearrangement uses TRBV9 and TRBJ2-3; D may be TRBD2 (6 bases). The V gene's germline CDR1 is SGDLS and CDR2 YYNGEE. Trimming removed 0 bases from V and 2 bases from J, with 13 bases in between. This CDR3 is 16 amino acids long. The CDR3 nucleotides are TGTGCCAGCAGCGTAGGTCAGCGGGTAACCACAGATACGCAGTATTTT. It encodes CASSVGQRVTTDTQYF. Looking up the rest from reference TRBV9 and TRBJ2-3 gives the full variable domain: DSGVTQTPKHLITATGQRVTLRCSPRSGDLSVYWYQQSLDQGLQFLIQYYNGEERAKGNILERFSAQQFPDLHSELNLSSLELGDSALYFCASSVGQRVTTDTQYFGPGTRLTVL.

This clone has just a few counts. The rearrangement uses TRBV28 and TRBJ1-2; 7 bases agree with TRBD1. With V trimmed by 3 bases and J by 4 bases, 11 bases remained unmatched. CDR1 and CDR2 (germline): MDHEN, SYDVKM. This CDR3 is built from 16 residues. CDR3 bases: TGTGCCAGCAGTTTCTTTCCGACAGGGATATTCTATGGCTACACCTTC. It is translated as CASSFFPTGIFYGYTF.

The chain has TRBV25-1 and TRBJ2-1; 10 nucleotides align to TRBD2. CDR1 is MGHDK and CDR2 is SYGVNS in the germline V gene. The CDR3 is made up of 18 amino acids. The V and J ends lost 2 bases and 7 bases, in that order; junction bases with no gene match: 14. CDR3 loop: CASSELGSLAGDLNEQFF. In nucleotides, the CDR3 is TGTGCCAGCAGTGAACTAGGGAGCCTAGCGGGAGATCTTAATGAGCAGTTCTTC. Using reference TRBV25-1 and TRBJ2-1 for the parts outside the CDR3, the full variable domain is EADIYQTPRYLVIGTGKKITLECSQTMGHDKMYWYQQDPGMELHLIHYSYGVNSTEKGDLSSESTVSRIRTEHFPLTLESARPSHTSQYLCASSELGSLAGDLNEQFFGPGTRLTVL.

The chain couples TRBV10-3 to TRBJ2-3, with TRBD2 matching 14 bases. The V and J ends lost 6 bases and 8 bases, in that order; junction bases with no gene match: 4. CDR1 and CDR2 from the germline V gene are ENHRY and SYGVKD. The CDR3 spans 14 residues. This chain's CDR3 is CAISGLAGGSTQYF. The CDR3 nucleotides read TGTGCCATCAGCGGACTAGCGGGAGGCAGTACGCAGTATTTT.

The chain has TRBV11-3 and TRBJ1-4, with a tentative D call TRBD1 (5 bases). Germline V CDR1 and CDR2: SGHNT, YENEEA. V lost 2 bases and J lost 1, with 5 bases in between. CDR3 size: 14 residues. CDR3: CASSLQGTNEKLFF. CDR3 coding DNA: TGTGCCAGCAGCTTACAGGGAACTAATGAAAAACTGTTTTTT.

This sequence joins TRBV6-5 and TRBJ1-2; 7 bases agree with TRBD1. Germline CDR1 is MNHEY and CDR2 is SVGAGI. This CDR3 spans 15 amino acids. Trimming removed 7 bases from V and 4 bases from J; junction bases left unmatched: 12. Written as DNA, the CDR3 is TGTGCCAGCAAACCCCAACAGGGGCAGGCCTATGGCTACACCTTC. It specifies CASKPQQGQAYGYTF.

CDR3 sequence reads: CASSPQAGGSDNYGYTF. The CDR3 DNA is TGTGCCAGCTCACCACAGGCAGGGGGCAGCGATAACTATGGCTACACCTTC. The V and J genes are TRBV18 and TRBJ1-2, with 8 bases lining up with TRBD1. CDR3 length: 17 residues. Per germline, CDR1 KGHSH and CDR2 LQKENI. Losses at the gene ends were 1 base for V and 1 base for J; bases not matched to a gene: 8.

CDR3 nucleotides: TGCGCCAGCAGCCAAGATCCTCCTCGGCAGGATGAAAAACTGTTTTTT. As protein: CASSQDPPRQDEKLFF. The J gene is TRBJ1-4, the V gene TRBV4-3; D is undetermined. The CDR3 extends over 16 amino acids. V gave up 0 bases and J gave up 6 bases, with 14 bases separating them. The V gene's germline CDR1 is LGHNA and CDR2 YSLEER.

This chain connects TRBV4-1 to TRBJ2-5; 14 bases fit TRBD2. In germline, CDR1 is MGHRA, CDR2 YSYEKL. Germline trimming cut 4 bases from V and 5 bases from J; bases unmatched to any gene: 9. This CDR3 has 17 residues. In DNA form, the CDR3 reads TGCGCCAGCAGCCCCCGGACTAGCGGGAGGTTGTTGGAGACCCAGTACTTC. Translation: CASSPRTSGRLLETQYF.

The CDR3 DNA is TGTGCCAGGGGGGGGTCGACTGGGTCACCCCTCCACTTT. This translates into CARGGSTGSPLHF. The chain joins TRBV6-5 to TRBJ1-6; maybe TRBD1 (5 bases). CDR1 is MNHEY, CDR2 SVGAGI, per germline. Trimming took off 9 bases at V and 10 bases at J, with 16 bases between the two ends. CDR3 length: 13 amino acids.